This T cell receptor (beta chain) was identified during a study of T cells in Graves' hyperthyroidism and ophthalmopathy. General observations from the study: Patients with ophthalmopathy were separated from those with stable hyperthyroidism by a 13 V-J model.

A note on this clonotype: The antigen is undetermined.

RNA transcripts served as the template for amplifying TCR beta CDR3 regions. First-round RT-PCR with HTBI primers amplified the TCR CDR3 region. Using its own MiXCR run on the multiplex PCR reads, TCRdb lists one record per CDR3 protein. The sample carries approximately 400,000 distinct CDR3 sequences, around an eighth recorded once. The CDR3 is made up of 17 amino acids. Trimming pared 6 bases from V and 0 bases from J, leaving 18 bases between. CDR1 is LNHNV and CDR2 is YYDKDF in the germline V gene (reference sequence). Orbital computed tomography, thyroid ultrasound, serum thyroxine and TRAb, and clinical symptoms together informed the diagnoses.

Source material: blood. This sequence joins TRBV15 and TRBJ1-3, with D possibly matching TRBD1 (5 bases). The TCR sequence derives from a young man with Graves' hyperthyroidism that later progressed to Graves' ophthalmopathy. The CDR3 DNA follows: TGTGCCACCAGTCCCCGCACAGGACTGTTCTCTGGAAACACCATATATTTT. It specifies CATSPRTGLFSGNTIYF. The entire variable domain, with the rest obtained from reference TRBV15 and TRBJ1-3, is as follows: DAMVIQNPRYQVTQFGKPVTLSCSQTLNHNVMYWYQQKSSQAPKLLFHYYDKDFNNEADTPDNFQSRRPNTSFCFLDIRSPGLGDTAMYLCATSPRTGLFSGNTIYFGEGSWLTVV.